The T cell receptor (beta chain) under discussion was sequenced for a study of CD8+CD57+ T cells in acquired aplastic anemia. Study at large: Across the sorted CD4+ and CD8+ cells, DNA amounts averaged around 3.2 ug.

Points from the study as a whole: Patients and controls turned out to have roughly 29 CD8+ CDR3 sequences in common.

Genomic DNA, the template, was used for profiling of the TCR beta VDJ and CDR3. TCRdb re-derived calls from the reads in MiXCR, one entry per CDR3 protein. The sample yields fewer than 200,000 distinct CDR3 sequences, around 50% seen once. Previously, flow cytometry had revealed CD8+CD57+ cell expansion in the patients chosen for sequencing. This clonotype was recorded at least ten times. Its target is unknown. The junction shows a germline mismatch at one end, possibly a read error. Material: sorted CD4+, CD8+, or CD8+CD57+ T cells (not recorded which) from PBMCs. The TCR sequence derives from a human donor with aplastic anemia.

This CDR3 reads CASSEDRRETYNEQFF. CDR3 nucleotides: TGTGCCAGCAGTGAGGACCGGCGGGAGACCTACAATGAGCAGTTCTTC. This chain joins TRBV10-3 and TRBJ2-1; 7 positions match TRBD2. Germline V gene sequence: CDR1 ENHRY, CDR2 SYGVKD. This CDR3 comprises 16 residues.